This T cell receptor beta chain was recovered during a study of shared clonotypes between healthy human individuals. Whole-study context: Donors consisted of a couple of women and three men between 18 and 49.

Each unsorted PBMC replicate got 300 ng genomic DNA, 25,000 to 30,000 genomes. Per the authors' pipeline: ImmunoSEQ output held junction-only sequences without quality scores, so filtering differed. Measured with immunoSEQ multiplex PCR; TCRdb has only the in-frame clones, and not every one. The D gene and trimming were derived from the DNA, and the V and J assignments and clone size from that table. The sample includes roughly 500,000 clones, 75% to 85% seen only once; the top ten take 10% to 15%. The CDR3 contains 15 residues. V shed 5 bases and J shed 3 bases, with 16 bases lying between them. Per the germline V gene, CDR1 is SGHTA and CDR2 is FQGNSA. Unsorted samples, those not sorted, used roughly 100 million PBMCs for genomic DNA.

This TCR was sampled from a woman aged 40 to 50 in good health. Some clones in this sample may be carry-over from other donors' samples. Sample: PBMCs. The chain employs TRBV7-2 and TRBJ2-5, with D maybe TRBD1 (5 bases). The CDR3 reads CASSRNRGHKETQYF. The CDR3 DNA reads TGTGCCAGCAGCCGAAATAGGGGCCACAAAGAGACCCAGTACTTC.